This T cell receptor beta chain was sequenced in a study of OX40 agonist ivuxolimab in advanced cancers. Across the whole study: Aged roughly 20 to 85 with a mean of around 60 years, they were about 83% male. Partial responses occurred in Three dose-escalation patients, one with hepatocellular carcinoma and two with cutaneous melanoma.

Repertoires were generated with immunoSEQ multiplex PCR, while TCRdb's copy carries only in-frame clones and drops some. The sample shows 45,000 to 50,000 clones, approximately 91% of them seen only once. The V and J ends lost 1 base and 2 bases respectively, with 19 bases between them. Germline loops: CDR1 LGHNA, CDR2 YNFKEQ. There are 18 residues in the CDR3. The chain uses TRBV4-2 and TRBJ2-3; tentatively, D is TRBD2 (7 bases). The receptor's source is an adult with an advanced solid tumor such as melanoma, head and neck, liver or kidney cancer. The sample here was CD4+ or CD8+ T cells sorted from blood, taken in a trial of the OX40 agonist ivuxolimab. The CDR3 spells CASSQALLGGGYTDTQYF. The CDR3 nucleotides are TGTGCCAGCAGCCAAGCTCTTCTCGGCGGGGGCTACACAGATACGCAGTATTTT.